This T cell receptor (beta chain) was obtained from a study of T cell repertoires in cytomegalovirus infection. This clonotype appeared many times. TCRdb itself ran the reads through MiXCR, one entry per CDR3 protein. The repertoire holds about 98,000 distinct CDR3 sequences, with 15% to 20% as singletons. This clonotype originated in a human donor in good health (CMV status not recorded). Some clones in this sample may be carry-over from other donors' samples. Sequenced input: PBMCs.

DNA of the CDR3: TGTGCCAGCAGTTTATCGACTTCTACCGGGACAGGGGGCGCTGGAGGCTACACCTTC. It is translated as CASSLSTSTGTGGAGGYTF. The V gene is TRBV28, the J gene TRBJ1-2; the match to TRBD1 covers 12 bases. This CDR3 has 19 amino acids. Germline loops: CDR1 MDHEN, CDR2 SYDVKM. After removal of 1 base from V and 8 bases from J, the junction contained 17 bases not matched to a gene.